This T cell receptor beta chain was obtained from a study of OX40 agonist ivuxolimab in advanced cancers. About the study: The dose of intravenous ivuxolimab that patients received every 2 weeks ranged from 0.01 to 10 mg/kg.

This clone was seen just once. The germline V gene has CDR1 LNHDA and CDR2 SQIVND (reference sequence). This CDR3 is 15 amino acids long. Losses at the gene ends were 3 bases for V and 0 bases for J; bases not matched to a gene: 1. At baseline, cycle 4 day 1, and cycle 7 day 1, blood was sampled. Repertoires were generated with immunoSEQ multiplex PCR, while TCRdb's copy carries only in-frame clones and drops some. Altogether 82,000 or so clones are present, about 90% being singletons, with the ten largest covering about 1.1%. V usage is TRBV19 and J usage is TRBJ2-5, with 10 positions matching TRBD2. The sequences come from CD4+ or CD8+ T cells sorted from blood, collected in a trial of the OX40 agonist ivuxolimab. The TCR comes from an adult with an advanced solid tumor such as melanoma, head and neck, liver or kidney cancer. CDR3 DNA sequence: TGTGCCAGTAGTATTAGCGGGGGGCACCAAGAGACCCAGTACTTC. It translates to CASSISGGHQETQYF.